The clone carrying this T cell receptor beta chain occurred a few times. Its antigen is not known. Using its own MiXCR run on the 5' RACE reads, TCRdb lists one record per CDR3 protein. The sample has approximately 290,000 distinct CDR3 sequences, 15% to 20% seen once; the top ten hold around 21%. The data were obtained in a study of T-cell memory formation after mild COVID-19. Study-level background: In these data, TCR clusters were largely donor specific. Regarding the study as a whole: For contracting clones, CD4+ ones sat mainly in CM and EM, CD8+ in EMRA. Clones that contracted from day 15 to 85 had balanced CD4/CD8; later expanders were CD4+ biased.

The CDR3 extends over 13 amino acids. CDR1 and CDR2 from the germline V gene are MNHEY and SVGAGI. Trimming shortened V by 2 bases and J by 7 bases, and 11 bases separated the two germline ends. Sample: PBMCs or a T cell subset sorted from them (not recorded which). The source is a man between 18 and 35 years old who had mild COVID-19 (a few samples of this study predate the infection). Cell type and time point are not known. The gene calls are TRBV6-5 and TRBJ1-1; a possible D gene is TRBD1 (5 bases). CDR3: CASSYVWRGEAFF. Here the CDR3 DNA reads TGTGCCAGCAGTTACGTTTGGAGGGGTGAAGCTTTCTTT.